This TCR beta chain was documented in a study of cytomegalovirus exposure and HLA in healthy donors. Whole-study results and caveats: The authors excluded some V segments, including TRBV6-2 and TRBV6-3, as indistinguishable.

This CDR3 is 20 amino acids long. Germline V lookup: CDR1 SGHVS, CDR2 FQNEAQ. V lost 5 bases to trimming and J lost 0 bases; unmatched junction nucleotides: 16. The PCR made use of 60 Vbeta and 13 Jbeta primers. Only in-frame clones appear in the TCRdb table, and some are missing; sequencing was by immunoSEQ multiplex PCR. The sample includes roughly 110,000 clones, roughly 82% of them seen just once. This clone has more than one count but fewer than ten. Its antigen remains unknown. The clonotype was recovered from a young man in good health and CMV-seropositive. The chain links TRBV7-8 to TRBJ2-1; 10 nucleotides line up with TRBD2. Material: PBMCs. The CDR3 nucleotides are TGTGCCAGCAGCCCCCGACTAAGCGGGGGGGCCCCCCTCTCCTACAATGAGCAGTTCTTC. Protein sequence: CASSPRLSGGAPLSYNEQFF.